The clone carrying this T cell receptor (beta chain) was seen a single time. A much larger clone is a single base away; this may be a read error. This CDR3 fails to terminate in the conserved phenylalanine or tryptophan, so it likely reflects a read error. V shed 7 bases and J 6 bases; nucleotides not matched to a gene: 12. The CDR3 totals 14 residues. Per germline, CDR1 SQVTM and CDR2 ANQGSEA. Three rounds of nested PCR, following a modified ARM-PCR protocol, produced the TCRbeta library. MiXCR was run by TCRdb on the multiplex PCR reads, yielding one entry per CDR3 protein. The sample has 100,000 to 150,000 distinct CDR3 sequences, 66% seen once. No cell sorting was done before RNA was extracted from the tissue. This sample was taken from a study of tumor and adjacent non-tumor tissue in lung cancer. For the study at large: Around 4.4 million productive TCRbeta reads were obtained per sample on average.

The J gene is TRBJ2-1, the V gene TRBV29-1; TRBD1 matches at 7 bases. The clonotype was recovered from a man under 40 with non-small cell lung cancer. Sample: lung tumor tissue. As DNA, the CDR3 is TGCAGCGCCGAAGGGACAGTGCGCTTCAATGAGCAGTTCTCC. Amino acids: CSAEGTVRFNEQFS.